The rows below give T cell receptor beta chains drawn from one sample of a study of blood T cell repertoires in COVID-19. Profiled with immunoSEQ multiplex PCR; TCRdb holds only in-frame clones, not every one. The data hold approximately 340,000 clones, with 90% to 95% observed a single time. The sequenced sample was PBMCs or T cells enriched from blood (not recorded which). All receptors come from a woman aged 35 to 49 who had been exposed to COVID-19. Both conserved end residues are part of each CDR3. The D gene is left open where the match is weak. Expanded clones get a size class; other rows say once, few or many, or leave the size out.

TRBD2	.	TRBV20-1	TRBJ2-3	CSASWGGGATDTQYF	TGCAGTGCTAGTTGGGGCGGGGGGGCTACCGATACGCAGTATTTT
TRBD2	.	TRBV6-5	TRBJ2-3	CASSYTGGRTDTQYF	TGTGCCAGCAGTTATACGGGGGGGCGCACAGATACGCAGTATTTT
TRBD1	.	TRBV19	TRBJ1-5	CASSMSRQGANQPQHF	TGTGCCAGTAGTATGTCCAGACAGGGGGCCAATCAGCCCCAGCATTTT
.	.	TRBV27	TRBJ1-2	CASSLLQGKSGYTF	TGTGCCAGCAGTTTACTTCAGGGGAAGAGTGGCTACACCTTC
TRBD1	once	TRBV9	TRBJ1-5	CASSYGTGNQPQHF	TGTGCCAGCAGCTATGGGACAGGCAATCAGCCCCAGCATTTT
.	.	TRBV12-5	TRBJ1-5	CASGLGTAGWPQHF	TGTGCTAGTGGCTTGGGGACCGCAGGGTGGCCCCAGCATTTT
TRBD1	.	TRBV7-9	TRBJ2-5	CASSPGTGGIEETQYF	TGTGCCAGCAGCCCGGGGACAGGGGGGATCGAAGAGACCCAGTACTTC
TRBD1	.	TRBV6-5	TRBJ1-3	CASTPTGVYTIYF	TGTGCCAGCACCCCGACAGGGGTATACACCATATATTTT
.	.	TRBV24-1	TRBJ1-2	CATSDLPFSGYTF	TGTGCCACCAGTGATTTGCCCTTTAGTGGCTACACCTTC
TRBD1	.	TRBV3-1/TRBV3-2	TRBJ2-7	CASSQEPGQGRSSVREQYF	TGTGCCAGCAGCCAAGAACCGGGACAGGGGCGAAGTAGTGTCCGCGAGCAGTACTTC
TRBD1	.	TRBV5-5	TRBJ2-2	CASSGQGWTGELFF	TGTGCCAGCAGCGGACAGGGGTGGACCGGGGAGCTGTTTTTT
.	.	TRBV11-3	TRBJ2-1	CASRSRTLPEDEQFF	TGTGCCAGCAGGAGCAGGACTCTACCCGAGGATGAGCAGTTCTTC
.	.	TRBV5-6	TRBJ1-5	CASSSAEDNQPQHF	TGTGCCAGCAGCTCGGCCGAGGACAATCAGCCCCAGCATTTT
TRBD1	.	TRBV19	TRBJ1-5	CASSPGTGGSQPQHF	TGTGCCAGTAGCCCCGGGACAGGGGGCAGTCAGCCCCAGCATTTT
TRBD1	.	TRBV7-9	TRBJ2-1	CASSQEGQAREQFF	TGTGCCAGCAGCCAAGAAGGACAGGCGCGTGAGCAGTTCTTC
.	.	TRBV30	TRBJ1-2	CAWSSPARGVSYGYTF	TGTGCCTGGAGTTCCCCCGCCCGGGGGGTCTCGTATGGCTACACCTTC
.	.	TRBV6-5	TRBJ2-7	CASSSAERAREQYF	TGTGCCAGCAGCTCTGCGGAGCGGGCACGGGAGCAGTACTTC
TRBD1	.	TRBV3-1/TRBV3-2	TRBJ1-1	CASTPWAPGQGDTEAFF	TGTGCCAGCACCCCGTGGGCCCCGGGACAGGGTGACACTGAAGCTTTCTTT
TRBD2	.	TRBV9	TRBJ2-3	CASSAYGVTSGRGTQYF	TGTGCCAGCAGCGCCTACGGGGTGACTAGCGGACGTGGTACGCAGTATTTT
TRBD1	.	TRBV19	TRBJ2-5	CASGLTGIETQYF	TGTGCCAGTGGATTGACAGGGATAGAGACCCAGTACTTC
TRBD1	.	TRBV5-1	TRBJ1-5	CASSLGAGGSNQPQHF	TGCGCCAGCAGCTTGGGGGCAGGGGGGAGCAATCAGCCCCAGCATTTT
.	.	TRBV6-5	TRBJ1-2	CASSSATSGANYGYTF	TGTGCCAGCAGTTCCGCCACCTCGGGAGCTAACTATGGCTACACCTTC
.	.	TRBV12-3/TRBV12-4	TRBJ2-2	CASSLTYTGELFF	TGTGCCAGCAGTCTCACTTACACCGGGGAGCTGTTTTTT
.	.	TRBV10-2	TRBJ2-3	CASSGRAGTDTQYF	TGCGCCAGCAGTGGTAGAGCGGGCACAGATACGCAGTATTTT
.	.	TRBV30	TRBJ1-5	CAWSVGTLSNQPQHF	TGTGCCTGGAGTGTTGGGACTTTAAGCAATCAGCCCCAGCATTTT